One and the same sample provided the 23 T cell receptor beta chains below, sequenced in a study of T cell responses to AZD1222 COVID-19 vaccine. Here immunoSEQ multiplex PCR was the method, and the copy in TCRdb shows in-frame clones only, minus some. The data contain around 140,000 clones, 88% of them singletons. The sample consisted of peripheral blood, taken 28 days after the second dose of the MenACWY control vaccine. The receptors were sampled from an adult who received the MenACWY meningococcal vaccine as a control.

This clone was counted only a few times. This sequence joins TRBV5-1 and TRBJ1-4, with 7 bases that match TRBD1. The CDR3 length is 15 residues. V trimming: 0 bases; J trimming: 8 bases; junction bases outside the gene matches: 7. The germline V gene has CDR1 SGHRS and CDR2 YFSETQ. The chain's CDR3 is CASSLEGGRGEKLFF. The CDR3 DNA reads TGCGCCAGCAGCTTGGAAGGGGGCCGGGGCGAAAAACTGTTTTTT.

The rearrangement links TRBV11-2 to TRBJ2-1, with D unclear. The germline V gene encodes CDR1 SGHAT and CDR2 FQNNGV. This CDR3 is 13 amino acids long. Trimming stripped 5 bases from V and 3 bases from J, with 8 bases between. DNA for the CDR3: TGTGCCAGCAGCCCACAAATCTACAATGAGCAGTTCTTC. Residues: CASSPQIYNEQFF.

The rearrangement links TRBV6-5 to TRBJ1-1, with TRBD1 matching over 8 bases. V trimming: 6 bases; J trimming: 4 bases; junction bases outside the gene matches: 7. CDR1 MNHEY and CDR2 SVGAGI come from the germline V gene. The CDR3 covers 14 residues. The chain's CDR3 is CASRKTGAGTEAFF. CDR3 sequence (DNA): TGTGCCAGCAGAAAGACAGGGGCAGGCACTGAAGCTTTCTTT.

V usage is TRBV3-1 (or the pseudogene TRBV3-2) and J usage is TRBJ1-1; 8 nucleotides align to TRBD1. Unmatched junction bases numbered 0, after V lost 3 bases and J lost 0 bases. Germline lookup yields CDR1 LGHDT and CDR2 YNNKEL (reference sequence). This CDR3 spans 14 amino acids. CDR3 region: CASSQTGVNTEAFF. In nucleotides, the CDR3 is TGTGCCAGCAGCCAGACAGGGGTGAACACTGAAGCTTTCTTT.

This chain connects TRBV18 to TRBJ1-1; D gene uncertain. Germline V lookup: CDR1 KGHSH, CDR2 LQKENI. V lost 4 bases and J 3 bases, leaving 6 bases between the germline ends. The CDR3 runs 12 residues. The CDR3: CASSRTDTEAFF. The CDR3 DNA reads as TGTGCCAGCTCACGGACCGACACTGAAGCTTTCTTT.

CDR3 coding DNA: TGTGCCAGCGGGGAGGCTCAGCCCCAGCATTTT. Protein: CASGEAQPQHF. The chain couples TRBV6-5 to TRBJ1-5; unclear D gene. V shed 8 bases and J shed 6 bases, with 8 bases lying between them. The germline V gene encodes CDR1 MNHEY and CDR2 SVGAGI. The CDR3 runs 11 residues.

The CDR3 sequence is CASSLGGLGLNEQFF. CDR3 sequence (DNA): TGTGCCAGCAGCTTAGGGGGACTAGGTTTAAATGAGCAGTTCTTC. The V and J genes are TRBV7-3 and TRBJ2-1; 8 bases map to TRBD2. V trimming: 2 bases; J trimming: 7 bases; junction bases outside the gene matches: 7. Germline CDR1 and CDR2: SGHTA and FQGTGA. The CDR3 has 15 amino acids.

The chain joins TRBV12-5 to TRBJ1-2; TRBD1 matches at 7 bases. The CDR3 contains 13 residues. V was clipped by 6 bases and J by 7 bases; unmatched bases: 8. Germline loops: CDR1 LGHNT, CDR2 FRNRAP. The CDR3 DNA reads as TGTGCTAGTGGCTTTAGCGACAGGGCTGGCTACACCTTC. Amino acids: CASGFSDRAGYTF.

This chain joins TRBV7-2 and TRBJ1-4; TRBD1 is a possible D gene (6 bases). The ends were cut back, 2 bases at V and 6 bases at J, with 13 bases in the middle. The CDR3 totals 15 residues. The germline V gene encodes CDR1 SGHTA and CDR2 FQGNSA. The CDR3 spells CASSLWEGEDEKLFF. CDR3 coding DNA: TGTGCCAGCAGCTTATGGGAGGGGGAGGATGAAAAACTGTTTTTT.

This chain connects TRBV20-1 to TRBJ2-5; D gene unclear. The V gene's germline CDR1 is DFQATT and CDR2 SNEGSKA (reference sequence). CDR3 length equals 12 residues. Trimming took 3 bases from V and 4 from J, leaving 9 bases between them. CDR3 amino acids: CSASPAGETQYF. The CDR3 DNA reads as TGCAGTGCTAGTCCAGCCGGAGAGACCCAGTACTTC.

The genes are TRBV7-9 and TRBJ2-7; 9 nucleotides match TRBD2. Losses at the gene ends were 3 bases for V and 3 bases for J; bases not matched to a gene: 3. Germline assignment: CDR1 SEHNR and CDR2 FQNEAQ (reference sequence). This CDR3 region has 14 residues. The CDR3 DNA follows: TGTGCCAGCAGCTTTGCGGGAGGGAACTACGAGCAGTACTTC. Encoded protein: CASSFAGGNYEQYF.

The J gene is TRBJ2-3, the V gene TRBV4-3, with no clear D. Between the trimmed V and J ends, which lost 1 base and 0 bases, there was a span of 11 bases. The CDR3 is 16 residues long. Germline CDR1 LGHNA, CDR2 YSLEER. The CDR3 nucleotides are TGCGCCAGCAGCCAAGCGACCGGTGGGAGCACAGATACGCAGTATTTT. It encodes CASSQATGGSTDTQYF.

The genes are TRBV2 and TRBJ2-2, with D perhaps TRBD1 (6 bases). The V end was cut by 6 bases, the J end by 5 bases, with 19 bases between. The CDR3 sequence is 16 residues long. Germline V gene data show CDR1 as SNHLY and CDR2 as FYNNEI. The CDR3 protein is CASSRRVARGTGELFF. DNA of the CDR3: TGTGCCAGCAGCCGAAGGGTGGCTAGGGGGACCGGGGAGCTGTTTTTT.

The V and J genes are TRBV19 and TRBJ1-5, with 8 nucleotides matching TRBD1. The CDR3 contains 14 residues. Germline assignment: CDR1 LNHDA and CDR2 SQIVND (reference sequence). With V trimmed by 3 bases and J by 6 bases, 4 bases remained unmatched. CDR3 region: CASSIQGAGQPQHF. Here the CDR3 DNA reads TGTGCCAGTAGTATTCAGGGGGCAGGTCAGCCCCAGCATTTT.

The J gene is TRBJ1-1, the V gene TRBV19; 9 nucleotides line up with TRBD1. V lost 6 bases to trimming and J lost 4 bases; unmatched junction nucleotides: 3. Germline assignment: CDR1 LNHDA and CDR2 SQIVND (reference sequence). The length of the CDR3 is 13 residues. The CDR3 sequence is CASSRTGATEAFF. CDR3 coding DNA: TGTGCCAGTAGCAGGACAGGGGCCACTGAAGCTTTCTTT.

The chain carries TRBV29-1 and TRBJ2-5; tentatively, D is TRBD1 or TRBD2 (5 bases each). The CDR3 covers 13 residues. Germline V gives CDR1 SQVTM, CDR2 ANQGSEA. The V and J ends lost 5 bases and 5 bases respectively, with 15 bases between them. CDR3 loop: CSVMLGTGETQYF. The CDR3 bases are TGCAGCGTTATGCTGGGGACGGGTGAGACCCAGTACTTC.

The chain uses TRBV11-3 and TRBJ2-7; 10 positions agree with TRBD1. The germline V gene encodes CDR1 SGHNT and CDR2 YENEEA. Trimming cost V 5 bases and J 6 bases; bases outside gene matches: 7. This CDR3 is 14 amino acids long. CDR3 nucleotide sequence: TGTGCCAGCAGCAAACGGGACAGGGGAATCGAGCAGTACTTC. Residues: CASSKRDRGIEQYF. The full variable domain, completed using reference TRBV11-3 and TRBJ2-7, is EAGVVQSPRYKIIEKKQPVAFWCNPISGHNTLYWYLQNLGQGPELLIRYENEEAVDDSQLPKDRFSAERLKGVDSTLKIQPAELGDSAVYLCASSKRDRGIEQYFGPGTRLTVT.

The chain combines TRBV20-1 with TRBJ1-3, with D possibly matching TRBD1 (5 bases). Germline CDR1 DFQATT, CDR2 SNEGSKA (reference sequence). Trimming cost V 2 bases and J 8 bases, with 7 bases left between them. The length of the CDR3 is 11 residues. The CDR3 loop is CSARTGDTIYF. CDR3 coding DNA: TGCAGTGCTAGAACAGGCGACACCATATATTTT.

This clone was detected only once. J is TRBJ1-4 and V is TRBV7-9; weak D call: TRBD1 (6 bases). This CDR3 has 15 residues. Trimming pared 4 bases from V and 0 bases from J, leaving 9 bases between. Germline V gene lookup returns CDR1 SEHNR and CDR2 FQNEAQ (reference sequence). CDR3: CASSWRQATNEKLFF. The CDR3 coding sequence is TGTGCCAGCAGCTGGAGACAGGCAACTAATGAAAAACTGTTTTTT.

The chain joins TRBV5-8 to TRBJ2-5; 12 positions agree with TRBD2. V shed 4 bases and J 4 bases; nucleotides not matched to a gene: 14. The CDR3 has 18 amino acids. Germline values: CDR1 SGHTS, CDR2 YDEGEE. CDR3 residues: CASSPGTSGLSSGETQYF. CDR3 in DNA: TGTGCCAGCAGCCCTGGGACTAGCGGGTTGAGTAGCGGAGAGACCCAGTACTTC.

This chain links TRBV5-1 with TRBJ2-2; the D is unclear. The CDR3 loop spans 12 amino acids. V lost 0 bases, J lost 8 bases, and 5 bases lay in between. CDR1 and CDR2 (germline): SGHRS, YFSETQ. This CDR3 is CASSLGIGELFF. The CDR3 DNA reads as TGCGCCAGCAGCTTGGGGATAGGGGAGCTGTTTTTT. The variable domain in full, completed from reference TRBV5-1 and TRBJ2-2, reads KAGVTQTPRYLIKTRGQQVTLSCSPISGHRSVSWYQQTPGQGLQFLFEYFSETQRNKGNFPGRFSGRQFSNSRSEMNVSTLELGDSALYLCASSLGIGELFFGEGSRLTVL.

This clone has just one count. The chain uses TRBV27 and TRBJ2-1; D ambiguous. The germline V gene has CDR1 MNHEY and CDR2 SMNVEV (reference sequence). The ends were cut back, 5 bases at V and 3 bases at J, with 2 bases in the middle. The length of the CDR3 is 11 residues. The CDR3 DNA is TGTGCCAGCAGTAACTACAATGAGCAGTTCTTC. It yields the protein CASSNYNEQFF.

The chain recombines TRBV6-5 with TRBJ2-7; TRBD1 matches at 7 bases. Germline V CDR1 and CDR2: MNHEY, SVGAGI. Trimming cost V 7 bases and J 2 bases; bases outside gene matches: 11. The CDR3 has 15 amino acids. CDR3 DNA: TGTGCCAGCACTAACAGGGGCGATCAACCCTACGAGCAGTACTTC. This sequence encodes CASTNRGDQPYEQYF.